This T cell receptor beta chain was identified during a study of control samples from healthy donors and cancer patients. This CDR3 has 16 residues. The germline CDR1 and CDR2 sequences are SGDLS and YYNGEE. The V gene end was trimmed by 3 bases and the J gene end by 4 bases; junction bases not matched to a gene: 9. This table comes from immunoSEQ multiplex PCR, and its TCRdb copy is limited to in-frame clones, with some not included. The sample contains approximately 110,000 clones, 90% of which appear only once. Input material: blood. This chain joins TRBV9 and TRBJ1-4; TRBD1 agrees at 7 bases. The clonotype comes from a human donor in good health. The donor label of this sample is uncertain. CDR3 sequence (DNA): TGTGCCAGCAGCGGCAAAGGACAGGCTATTAATGAAAAACTGTTTTTT. Protein sequence: CASSGKGQAINEKLFF.